This T cell receptor (beta chain) was sequenced in a study of regulatory T cells in long-lasting Graves disease. Study-wide results and limits: Results may be inaccurate due to the small sample size. Less diverse TCR repertoires were seen in persistent Graves' patients than in newly diagnosed ones. The study found TRBV28, TRBJ1-2 and TRBJ2-5 favored in persistent disease.

With iRepertoire HTBI primers and Arm-PCR of CDR3 regions, TCR beta libraries were built. TCRdb re-called the multiplex PCR reads with MiXCR, one entry per CDR3 protein. The top ten hold about two fifths of the sample, which has about 660,000 distinct CDR3 sequences, around 30% seen once. Note on this clonotype: Its antigen is currently unknown.

Germline V gene lookup returns CDR1 SNHLY and CDR2 FYNNEI. The CDR3 runs to 13 residues. V was trimmed by 9 bases and J by 0 bases, leaving 8 bases between them. Time point defined: persistent/refractory GD, antithyroid drugs over 5 years with positive TRAb. Researchers made the TCR library from RNA that was extracted from PBMCs. EDTA tubes received nine milliliters of collected peripheral blood. The sequence was collected from a female donor with Graves disease. The sequenced sample was peripheral blood mononuclear cells (PBMCs), obtained when the disease was refractory, from a patient treated with antithyroid drugs. The rearrangement uses TRBV2 and TRBJ2-2, with D possibly matching TRBD1 (6 bases). The DNA of the CDR3 is TGTGCCAGTAGGACAGCGAACACCGGGGAGCTGTTTTTT. Residues: CASRTANTGELFF.